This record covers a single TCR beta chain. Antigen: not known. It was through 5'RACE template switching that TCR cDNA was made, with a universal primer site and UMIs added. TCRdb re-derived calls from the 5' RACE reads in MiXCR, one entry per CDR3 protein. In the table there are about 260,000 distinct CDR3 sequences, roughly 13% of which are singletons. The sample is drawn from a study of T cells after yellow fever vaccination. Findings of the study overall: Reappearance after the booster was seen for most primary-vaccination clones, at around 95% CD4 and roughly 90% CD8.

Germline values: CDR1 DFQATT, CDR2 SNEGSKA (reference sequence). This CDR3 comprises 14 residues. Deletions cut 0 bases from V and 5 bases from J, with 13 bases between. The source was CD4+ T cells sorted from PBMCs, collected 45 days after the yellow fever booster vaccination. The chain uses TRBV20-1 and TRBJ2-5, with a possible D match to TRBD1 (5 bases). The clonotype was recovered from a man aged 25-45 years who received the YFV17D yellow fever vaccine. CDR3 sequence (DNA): TGCAGTGCTAGAGAAGGACACCAGGAGGAGACCCAGTACTTC. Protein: CSAREGHQEETQYF.